The clone carrying this T cell receptor beta chain was counted a few times. Its antigen is not identified. Germline lookup yields CDR1 MNHEY and CDR2 SVGAGI. The CDR3 length is 15 residues. V lost 6 bases to trimming and J lost 11 bases; unmatched junction nucleotides: 19. The data were taken from a study of T-cell memory formation after mild COVID-19. Study-wide results and caveats: There was a balanced CD4/CD8 profile in clones contracting day 15 to 85, and later expanders leaned CD4+. The study detected some responding clones in pre-infection memory, suggesting cross-reactive memory joined. Researchers could not confirm that second-wave clones peaking on day 37 targeted SARS-CoV-2. Largely, contracting CD4+ clones fell within CM and EM, and contracting CD8+ clones within EMRA.

TCRdb recomputed calls from the 5' RACE reads with MiXCR, one row per CDR3 protein. The table shows roughly 340,000 distinct CDR3 sequences, with 15% to 20% occurring only once. This chain connects TRBV6-5 to TRBJ2-7, with 7 bases lining up with TRBD1. The source is a man aged 18 to 35 who had mild COVID-19 (a few samples of this study predate the infection). Cell type and time point are not known. The specimen was PBMCs or a T cell subset sorted from them (not recorded which). The CDR3 sequence: CASSPPPGVRGQKYV. CDR3 in DNA: TGTGCCAGCAGCCCCCCCCCCGGCGTTAGGGGGCAAAAGTACGTC.